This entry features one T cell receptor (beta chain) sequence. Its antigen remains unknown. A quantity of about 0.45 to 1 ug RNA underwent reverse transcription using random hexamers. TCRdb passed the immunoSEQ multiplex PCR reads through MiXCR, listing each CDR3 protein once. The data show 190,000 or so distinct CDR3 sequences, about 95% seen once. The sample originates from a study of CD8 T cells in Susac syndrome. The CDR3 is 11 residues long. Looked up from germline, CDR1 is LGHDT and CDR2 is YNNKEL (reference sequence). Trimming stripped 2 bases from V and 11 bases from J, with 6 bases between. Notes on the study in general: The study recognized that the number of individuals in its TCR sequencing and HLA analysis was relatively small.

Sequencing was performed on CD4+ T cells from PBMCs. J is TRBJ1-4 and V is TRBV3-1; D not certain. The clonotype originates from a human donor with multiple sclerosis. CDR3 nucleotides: TGTGCCAGCAGCCAACAGGATAAACTGTTTTTT. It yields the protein CASSQQDKLFF. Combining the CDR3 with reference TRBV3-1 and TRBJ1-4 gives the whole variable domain DTAVSQTPKYLVTQMGNDKSIKCEQNLGHDTMYWYKQDSKKFLKIMFSYNNKELIINETVPNRFSPKSPDKAHLNLHINSLELGDSAVYFCASSQQDKLFFGSGTQLSVL.